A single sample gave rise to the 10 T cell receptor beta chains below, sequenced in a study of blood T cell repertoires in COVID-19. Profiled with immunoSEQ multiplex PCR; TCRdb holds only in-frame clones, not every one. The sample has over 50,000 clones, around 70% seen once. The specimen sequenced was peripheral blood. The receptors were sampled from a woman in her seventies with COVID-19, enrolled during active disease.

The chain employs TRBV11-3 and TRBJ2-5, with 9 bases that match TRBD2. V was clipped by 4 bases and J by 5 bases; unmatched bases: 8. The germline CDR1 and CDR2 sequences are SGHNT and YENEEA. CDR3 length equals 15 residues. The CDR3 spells CASSYRLAGRETQYF. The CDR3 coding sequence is TGTGCCAGCAGCTATCGGCTAGCGGGAAGGGAGACCCAGTACTTC.

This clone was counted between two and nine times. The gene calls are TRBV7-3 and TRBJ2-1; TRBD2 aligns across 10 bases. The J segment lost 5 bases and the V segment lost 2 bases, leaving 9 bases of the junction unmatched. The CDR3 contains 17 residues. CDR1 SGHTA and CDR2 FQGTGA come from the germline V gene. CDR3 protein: CASSLPTFSGRNNEQFF. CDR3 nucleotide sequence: TGTGCCAGCAGCTTACCCACTTTTAGCGGGAGGAACAATGAGCAGTTCTTC.

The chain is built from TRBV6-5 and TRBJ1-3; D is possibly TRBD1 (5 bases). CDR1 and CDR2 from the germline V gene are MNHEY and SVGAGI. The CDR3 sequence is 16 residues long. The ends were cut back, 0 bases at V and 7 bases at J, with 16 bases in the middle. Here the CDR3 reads CASSYSLGRVGNTIYF. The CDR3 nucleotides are TGTGCCAGCAGTTACTCGCTCGGCAGGGTTGGCAACACCATATATTTT.

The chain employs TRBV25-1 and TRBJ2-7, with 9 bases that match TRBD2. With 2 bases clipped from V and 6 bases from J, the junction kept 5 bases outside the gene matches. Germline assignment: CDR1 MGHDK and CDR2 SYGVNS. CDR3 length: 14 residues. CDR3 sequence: CASSEAGGLSEQYF. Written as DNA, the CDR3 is TGTGCCAGCAGTGAAGCGGGGGGGTTGAGCGAGCAGTACTTC.

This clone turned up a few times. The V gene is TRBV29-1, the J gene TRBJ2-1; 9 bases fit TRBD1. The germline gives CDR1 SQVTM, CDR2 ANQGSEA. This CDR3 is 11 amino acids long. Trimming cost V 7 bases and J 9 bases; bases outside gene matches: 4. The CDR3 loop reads CSGGQGSEQFF. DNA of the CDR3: TGCAGCGGCGGACAGGGGAGTGAGCAGTTCTTC.

CDR3 DNA sequence: TGTGCCAGCAGCCACTGGCGGGAGAAGGGGAAGCAGTTCTTC. Translating it yields CASSHWREKGKQFF. The J gene is TRBJ2-1, the V gene TRBV3-1 (or the pseudogene TRBV3-2); 7 bases are a match to TRBD2. Losses at the gene ends were 3 bases for V and 11 bases for J; bases not matched to a gene: 10. This CDR3 has 14 amino acids. Germline CDR1 and CDR2: LGHDT and YNNKEL (reference sequence).

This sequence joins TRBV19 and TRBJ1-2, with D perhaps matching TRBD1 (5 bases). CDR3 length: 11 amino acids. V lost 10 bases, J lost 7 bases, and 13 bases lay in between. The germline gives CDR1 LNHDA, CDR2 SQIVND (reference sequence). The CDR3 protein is CATSMGGGYTF. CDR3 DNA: TGTGCCACCTCTATGGGGGGTGGCTACACCTTC.

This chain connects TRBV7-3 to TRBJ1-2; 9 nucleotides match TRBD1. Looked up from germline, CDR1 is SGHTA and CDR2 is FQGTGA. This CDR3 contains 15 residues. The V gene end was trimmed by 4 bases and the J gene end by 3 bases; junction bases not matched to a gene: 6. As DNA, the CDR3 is TGTGCCAGCAGCTCCTGGACAGGGGAGGACTATGGCTACACCTTC. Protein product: CASSSWTGEDYGYTF.

CDR3 in amino acids: CASRTGTVNTEAFF. As DNA, the CDR3 is TGTGCCAGCAGAACCGGGACAGTGAACACTGAAGCTTTCTTT. The chain recombines TRBV6-5 with TRBJ1-1, with 7 positions matching TRBD1. Trimming cost V 6 bases and J 0 bases; bases outside gene matches: 4. There are 14 residues in the CDR3. The germline V gene has CDR1 MNHEY and CDR2 SVGAGI.

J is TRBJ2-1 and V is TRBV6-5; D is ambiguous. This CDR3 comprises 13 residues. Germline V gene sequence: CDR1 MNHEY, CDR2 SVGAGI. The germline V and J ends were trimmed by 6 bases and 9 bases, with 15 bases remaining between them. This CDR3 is CASRTTALGEQFF. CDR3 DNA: TGTGCCAGCAGAACTACTGCCCTGGGTGAGCAGTTCTTC.